The 28 T cell receptor beta chains below come from one sample, sequenced in a study of T cells in Graves' hyperthyroidism and ophthalmopathy. Authors of the study amplified TCR beta CDR3 regions from RNA transcripts. Carried out on the TCR CDR3, a first-round RT-PCR used the HTBI primer set. TCRdb re-analysed the multiplex PCR reads in MiXCR, keeping a single row per CDR3 protein. The sample shows 300,000 to 400,000 distinct CDR3 sequences, about 13% of them seen only once. Material: blood. All receptors come from a woman aged 18-35 years with Graves' hyperthyroidism.

This clonotype was seen at least ten times. The rearrangement joins TRBV18 to TRBJ1-1; D remains ambiguous. Germline-derived CDR1 and CDR2 are KGHSH and LQKENI. Between the trimmed V and J ends, which lost 3 bases and 4 bases, there was a span of 18 bases. The CDR3 totals 16 residues. The CDR3 region has the DNA TGTGCCAGCTCACCCTCTTGGGAGGATGGCGGCACTGAAGCTTTCTTT. It yields the protein CASSPSWEDGGTEAFF.

This clonotype has ten or more counts. The chain joins TRBV24-1 to TRBJ2-1; D remains ambiguous. V shed 4 bases and J shed 5 bases, with 20 bases lying between them. Per the germline V gene, CDR1 is KGHDR and CDR2 is SFDVKD. This CDR3 has 17 residues. CDR3: CATSDGGPPYSNNEQFF. The CDR3 nucleotides read TGTGCCACCAGTGACGGCGGACCTCCGTACTCTAACAATGAGCAGTTCTTC.

This clonotype was found a few times. J is TRBJ1-1 and V is TRBV19; a weak D match, TRBD1 (6 bases). CDR3 length: 15 residues. Trimming removed 6 bases at V and 0 bases at J, with 14 bases between. Germline V CDR1 and CDR2: LNHDA, SQIVND (reference sequence). The chain's CDR3 is CASSLTGALNTEAFF. The CDR3 region has the DNA TGTGCCAGTAGCCTGACGGGGGCATTGAACACTGAAGCTTTCTTT.

This clonotype showed up just a few times. V gene TRBV19 combines with J gene TRBJ1-1; 7 bases align to TRBD1. Germline V gene data show CDR1 as LNHDA and CDR2 as SQIVND (reference sequence). The CDR3 loop spans 15 amino acids. J gave up 3 bases and V 3 bases, and 7 bases lay outside the gene matches. CDR3 protein: CASSIRRDSYTEAFF. CDR3 nucleotides: TGTGCCAGTAGTATTAGGAGGGACAGCTACACTGAAGCTTTCTTT.

This clonotype was seen ten or more times. V is TRBV5-1 and J is TRBJ2-1; D is undetermined. Germline values: CDR1 SGHRS, CDR2 YFSETQ. The CDR3 is made up of 13 amino acids. V shed 0 bases and J shed 4 bases, with 5 bases lying between them. CDR3 nucleotide sequence: TGCGCCAGCAGCTTGGCGGTGTACAATGAGCAGTTCTTC. Residues: CASSLAVYNEQFF.

This clonotype occurred many times. V usage is TRBV7-8 and J usage is TRBJ2-3, with D hard to call. The CDR3 extends over 15 amino acids. V lost 2 bases to trimming and J lost 2 bases, with 11 bases between them. Germline lookup yields CDR1 SGHVS and CDR2 FQNEAQ. The CDR3 sequence is CASSLRQSFTDTQYF. The CDR3 region has the DNA TGTGCCAGCAGCTTAAGGCAAAGCTTCACAGATACGCAGTATTTT.

This clonotype was detected only a few times. CDR3 residues: CASSQGTGSGELFF. The CDR3 nucleotides read TGTGCCAGCAGCCAAGGGACAGGGTCCGGGGAGCTGTTTTTT. This chain joins TRBV14 and TRBJ2-2; 8 positions agree with TRBD1. Germline values: CDR1 SGHDN, CDR2 FVKESK. V lost 1 base, J lost 6 bases, and 1 base stayed unmatched. CDR3 size: 14 residues. Using reference TRBV14 and TRBJ2-2 for the parts outside the CDR3, the full variable domain is EAGVTQFPSHSVIEKGQTVTLRCDPISGHDNLYWYRRVMGKEIKFLLHFVKESKQDESGMPNNRFLAERTGGTYSTLKVQPAELEDSGVYFCASSQGTGSGELFFGEGSRLTVL.

This clonotype was found many times. The chain joins TRBV28 to TRBJ2-7; 8 nucleotides line up with TRBD1. Trimming took 7 bases from V and 2 from J; bases not matched to a gene: 13. Germline CDR1 MDHEN, CDR2 SYDVKM. The length of the CDR3 is 16 residues. The DNA for the CDR3 is TGTGCCAGCACAGCGGGCAGGGGGCGCTTCCCCTACGAGCAGTACTTC. It is translated as CASTAGRGRFPYEQYF.

This clonotype was observed a handful of times. A much larger clone differs by one base, so this may be a read error. The chain carries TRBV18 and TRBJ1-1; no definite D call. Germline V lookup: CDR1 KGHSH, CDR2 LQKENI. CDR3 size: 13 residues. CDR3 bases: TGTACCAGCTCACCGACACCGAACACTGAAGCTTTCTTT. Translation gives CTSSPTPNTEAFF.

With regard to this clonotype: A much bigger clone sits one base away, suggesting this may be a read error. The CDR3 does not close with the conserved phenylalanine or tryptophan, likely indicating a read error. The J gene is TRBJ1-5, the V gene TRBV28; D ambiguous. The germline V gene has CDR1 MDHEN and CDR2 SYDVKM. The V end was cut by 5 bases, the J end by 5 bases, with 7 bases between. CDR3 length: 12 amino acids. The CDR3 here is CASSPPDQPQHL. For the CDR3, the DNA is TGTGCCAGCAGTCCCCCAGATCAGCCCCAGCATCTT.

This clonotype was counted many times. The V call is TRBV6-5, the J call TRBJ2-1; tentatively, D is TRBD2 (5 bases). The CDR3 sequence is 17 residues long. Germline V gives CDR1 MNHEY, CDR2 SVGAGI. V was shortened by 0 bases and J by 0 bases, with 12 bases between the two germline ends. The CDR3 DNA follows: TGTGCCAGCAGTTACTCCGGGGAAAAGAGCTCCTACAATGAGCAGTTCTTC. This gives the protein CASSYSGEKSSYNEQFF.

In this sample, this clonotype turned up many times. The gene calls are TRBV20-1 and TRBJ2-2; 7 bases map to TRBD1. V lost 6 bases, J lost 3 bases, and 4 bases stayed unmatched. The CDR3 loop spans 13 amino acids. CDR1 is DFQATT, CDR2 SNEGSKA, per germline (reference sequence). The CDR3: CSAGTDYTGELFF. The CDR3 DNA sequence: TGCAGTGCCGGGACAGATTACACCGGGGAGCTGTTTTTT.

This clonotype showed up many times. The chain couples TRBV6-2 or TRBV6-3 to TRBJ1-1; the D is unclear. CDR3 length equals 12 residues. In germline, CDR1 is MNHEY, CDR2 SVGEGT. V was cut by 8 bases and J by 0 bases, with 7 bases left in between. The CDR3 region is CASGGLNTEAFF. CDR3 DNA sequence: TGTGCCAGCGGTGGATTGAACACTGAAGCTTTCTTT.

This clonotype was counted many times. The genes are TRBV6-1 and TRBJ2-5; D is tentatively TRBD1 or TRBD2 (7 bases each). Deletions cut 3 bases from V and 4 bases from J, with 12 bases between. This CDR3 spans 14 amino acids. CDR1 MNHNS and CDR2 SASEGT come from the germline V gene. CDR3 nucleotide sequence: TGTGCCAGCAGTGAGGGCAGGGGGGGAGAGACCCAGTACTTC. As protein: CASSEGRGGETQYF.

This clonotype was counted a few times. The rearrangement uses TRBV5-1 and TRBJ2-5; tentatively, D is TRBD2 (6 bases). The CDR3 runs to 15 residues. Per the germline V gene, CDR1 is SGHRS and CDR2 is YFSETQ. Trimming pared 0 bases from V and 5 bases from J, leaving 14 bases between. CDR3 amino acids: CASSLAGGSLETQYF. DNA of the CDR3: TGCGCCAGCAGCTTGGCCGGAGGGTCTTTGGAGACCCAGTACTTC.

This clonotype was observed at least ten times. This sequence joins TRBV2 and TRBJ2-7; 8 nucleotides match TRBD1. This CDR3 has 14 amino acids. Per the germline V gene, CDR1 is SNHLY and CDR2 is FYNNEI. The J segment lost 4 bases and the V segment lost 4 bases, leaving 6 bases of the junction unmatched. The CDR3 loop is CASSVGQGWYEQYF. In DNA form, the CDR3 reads TGTGCCAGCAGTGTAGGACAGGGTTGGTACGAGCAGTACTTC.

The V gene is TRBV20-1, the J gene TRBJ2-7; D may be TRBD2 (6 bases). V lost 5 bases and J 0 bases, leaving 14 bases between the germline ends. Looked up from germline, CDR1 is DFQATT and CDR2 is SNEGSKA (reference sequence). CDR3 length: 14 residues. The CDR3 here is CSALSTSTSYEQYF. CDR3 sequence (DNA): TGCAGTGCTCTCTCTACTAGCACCTCCTACGAGCAGTACTTC.

This clonotype has ten or more counts. The V and J genes are TRBV28 and TRBJ2-3, with a possible D match to TRBD2 (6 bases). Per the germline V gene, CDR1 is MDHEN and CDR2 is SYDVKM. There are 16 residues in the CDR3. Trimming stripped 3 bases from V and 3 bases from J, with 16 bases between. The CDR3 here is CASSFLGLTRTDTQYF. In nucleotides, the CDR3 is TGTGCCAGCAGTTTTCTGGGACTTACTCGTACAGATACGCAGTATTTT.

This clonotype was seen many times. The chain combines TRBV6-2 or TRBV6-3 with TRBJ1-2, with D tentatively TRBD1 (5 bases). V gave up 2 bases and J gave up 4 bases, with 8 bases separating them. Germline V gene sequence: CDR1 MNHEY, CDR2 SVGEGT. The CDR3 contains 13 residues. CDR3 DNA sequence: TGTGCCAGCAGTTACCGGGGGTTCTATGGCTACACCTTC. As protein: CASSYRGFYGYTF.

This clonotype has ten or more counts. The chain uses TRBV6-1 and TRBJ2-5; a possible D gene is TRBD1 (5 bases). Trimming cost V 3 bases and J 4 bases, with 9 bases left between them. The germline V gene has CDR1 MNHNS and CDR2 SASEGT. CDR3 length: 13 residues. The CDR3 protein is CASSDHRRETQYF. The DNA of the CDR3 is TGTGCCAGCAGTGACCACAGGAGAGAGACCCAGTACTTC.

With respect to this clonotype: A much larger clone lies a single base off, so this may be a read error. The chain combines TRBV28 with TRBJ1-1, with D perhaps TRBD1 (6 bases). Germline V gene data show CDR1 as MDHEN and CDR2 as SYDVKM. Trimming took off 2 bases at V and 1 base at J, with 17 bases between the two ends. The CDR3 length is 17 residues. The CDR3 loop is CASSLRGASSTNTEAFF. The CDR3 DNA reads TGTGCCAGCAGTTTAAGGGGGGCTTCCTCCACGAACACTGAAGCTTTCTTT.

In its sample, this clonotype was seen many times. The CDR3 loop is CASRRPSGGTDTQYF. CDR3 coding DNA: TGTGCCAGCAGGAGGCCCTCGGGTGGAACAGATACGCAGTATTTT. The chain links TRBV6-1 to TRBJ2-3; D is undetermined. V gave up 6 bases and J gave up 3 bases, with 16 bases separating them. This CDR3 is 15 amino acids long. Germline lookup yields CDR1 MNHNS and CDR2 SASEGT.

This clonotype appeared a few times. The gene calls are TRBV6-2 or TRBV6-3 and TRBJ1-2; possibly TRBD1 for D (6 bases). The CDR3 is 14 residues long. Germline V gives CDR1 MNHEY, CDR2 SVGEGT. Trimming shortened V by 2 bases and J by 4 bases, and 11 bases separated the two germline ends. The CDR3 DNA reads as TGTGCCAGCAGTTACCCGACAGGTCTCTATGGCTACACCTTC. Protein product: CASSYPTGLYGYTF.

The chain links TRBV20-1 to TRBJ2-7; D is undetermined. CDR3 length: 14 residues. V lost 5 bases, J lost 3 bases, and 17 bases lay in between. The V gene's germline CDR1 is DFQATT and CDR2 SNEGSKA (reference sequence). The CDR3 sequence: CSALVPPENYEQYF. In DNA form, the CDR3 reads TGCAGTGCTCTGGTTCCGCCAGAGAACTACGAGCAGTACTTC.

This chain joins TRBV20-1 and TRBJ1-2, with a possible D match to TRBD1 (5 bases). V was trimmed by 4 bases and J by 8 bases, leaving 20 bases between them. This CDR3 is built from 14 residues. CDR1 DFQATT and CDR2 SNEGSKA come from the germline V gene (reference sequence). CDR3 sequence (DNA): TGCAGTGCTACAACGGGAGGGGCAGTGGGAGGCTACACCTTC. It encodes CSATTGGAVGGYTF.

This clonotype was picked up many times. V and J are TRBV2 and TRBJ1-1, with D possibly being TRBD1 (6 bases). Germline V CDR1 and CDR2: SNHLY, FYNNEI. Trimming shortened V by 5 bases and J by 5 bases, and 12 bases separated the two germline ends. The CDR3 is 13 amino acids. CDR3 coding DNA: TGTGCCAGCAGTAAGGAGGGGGAAACTGAAGCTTTCTTT. Encoded protein: CASSKEGETEAFF.

This clonotype was counted many times. This chain connects TRBV28 to TRBJ2-7; no firm D call. Trimming cost V 5 bases and J 3 bases, with 14 bases left between them. The CDR3 runs 14 residues. Germline V gives CDR1 MDHEN, CDR2 SYDVKM. The chain's CDR3 is CASSPPMKHYEQYF. The CDR3 DNA follows: TGTGCCAGCAGTCCCCCCATGAAGCACTACGAGCAGTACTTC.

This clonotype was recorded at least ten times. V gene TRBV20-1 combines with J gene TRBJ2-4; 9 bases are a match to TRBD1. CDR1 and CDR2 (germline): DFQATT, SNEGSKA (reference sequence). The CDR3 contains 15 residues. Trimming took 1 base from V and 7 from J; bases not matched to a gene: 8. CDR3 coding DNA: TGCAGTGCTAGAGTACAGGGGGCGCTAGGGAACATTCAGTACTTC. Its protein is CSARVQGALGNIQYF.